This T cell receptor (beta chain) was documented in a study of radiotherapy plus CTLA-4 blockade in lung cancer. This clone was seen only a few times. Unmatched junction bases numbered 3, after V lost 5 bases and J lost 6 bases. The CDR3 spans 13 residues. The germline gives CDR1 MNHNS, CDR2 SASEGT. The table came from immunoSEQ multiplex PCR; TCRdb's copy has only in-frame clones and leaves some out. This sample yields 50,000 to 65,000 clones, of which approximately 84% are seen a single time; more than 5.5% belongs to the top ten. J is TRBJ1-5 and V is TRBV6-1, with 8 positions matching TRBD1. The sample was peripheral blood, taken from a patient treated with radiotherapy plus ipilimumab. The receptor's source is a human donor with non-small cell lung cancer whose response to radiotherapy plus ipilimumab could not be evaluated. This CDR3 reads CASSTDRGQPQHF. In DNA, the CDR3 is TGTGCCAGCAGTACCGACAGGGGTCAGCCCCAGCATTTT.